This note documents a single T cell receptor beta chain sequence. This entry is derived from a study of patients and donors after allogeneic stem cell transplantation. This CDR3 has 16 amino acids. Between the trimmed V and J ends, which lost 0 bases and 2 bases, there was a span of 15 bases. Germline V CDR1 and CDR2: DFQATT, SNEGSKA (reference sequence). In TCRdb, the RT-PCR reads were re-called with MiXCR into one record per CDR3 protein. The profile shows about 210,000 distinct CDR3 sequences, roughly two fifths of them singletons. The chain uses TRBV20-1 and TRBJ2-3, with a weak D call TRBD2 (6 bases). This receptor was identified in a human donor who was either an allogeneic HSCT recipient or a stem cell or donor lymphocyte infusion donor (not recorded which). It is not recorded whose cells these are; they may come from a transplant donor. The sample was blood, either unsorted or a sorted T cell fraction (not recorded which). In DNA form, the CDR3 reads TGCAGTGCTAGAGAAGAAGTTGGAGGGGCCACAGATACGCAGTATTTT. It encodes CSAREEVGGATDTQYF.